This T cell receptor beta chain was profiled in a study of early T cells in non-severe SARS-CoV-2 infection. Individual cDNA molecules each received unique molecular identifiers attached to them. TCRdb used MiXCR to reprocess the 5' RACE reads, holding one entry per CDR3 protein. The data show over 55,000 distinct CDR3 sequences, roughly a tenth seen once. CDR3 length: 16 residues. V was clipped by 3 bases and J by 0 bases; unmatched bases: 2. Germline values: CDR1 SGHTA, CDR2 FQGTGA. This TCR was sampled from an adult who was a healthcare worker with PCR-confirmed SARS-CoV-2 infection or an uninfected control (not recorded which). V gene TRBV7-3 combines with J gene TRBJ1-4; TRBD1 matches at 9 bases. Sequencing was carried out using whole blood. The DNA for the CDR3 is TGTGCCAGCAGCTTTGGACAGGGGACAACTAATGAAAAACTGTTTTTT. Translated, it gives CASSFGQGTTNEKLFF.